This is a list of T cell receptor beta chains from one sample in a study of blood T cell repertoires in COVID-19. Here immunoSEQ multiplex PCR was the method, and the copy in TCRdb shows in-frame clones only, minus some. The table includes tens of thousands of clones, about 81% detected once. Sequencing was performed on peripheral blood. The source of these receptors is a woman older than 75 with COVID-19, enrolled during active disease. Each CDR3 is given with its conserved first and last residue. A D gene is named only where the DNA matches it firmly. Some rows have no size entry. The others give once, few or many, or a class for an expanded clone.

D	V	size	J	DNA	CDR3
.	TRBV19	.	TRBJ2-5	TGTGCCAGTAGTATAGGGCTAGGCTCCAACCAAGAGACCCAGTACTTC	CASSIGLGSNQETQYF
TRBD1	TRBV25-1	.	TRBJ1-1	TGTGCCAGCAGTGAATCTCGCGACAGGGTAGAGGCTTTCTTT	CASSESRDRVEAFF
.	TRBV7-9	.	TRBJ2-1	TGTGCTTCACTCCAGGCAGGGGAATTCAATGAGCAGTTCTTC	CASLQAGEFNEQFF
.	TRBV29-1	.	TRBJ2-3	TGCAGCGTTGAAGGATCGCGGAGAGAGCAGTATTTT	CSVEGSRREQYF
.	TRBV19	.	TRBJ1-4	TGTGCCAGTAGTACTACGGGAAAACTGTTTTTT	CASSTTGKLFF
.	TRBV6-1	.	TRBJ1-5	TGTGCCAGCAGTGAAGGGCAGGGCGTTCAGCCCCAGCATTTT	CASSEGQGVQPQHF
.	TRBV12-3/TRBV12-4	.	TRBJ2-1	TGTGCCAGCAGTTTTGGCCCTAATGAGCAGTTCTTC	CASSFGPNEQFF
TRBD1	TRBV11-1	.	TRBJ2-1	TGTGCCAGCAGCGAGACAGGGGCTAACTCCTACAATGAGCAGTTCTTC	CASSETGANSYNEQFF
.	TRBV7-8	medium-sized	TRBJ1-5	TGTGCCAGCAGCTTAACGCCTGTTGGGGGGGATCAGCCCCAGCATTTT	CASSLTPVGGDQPQHF
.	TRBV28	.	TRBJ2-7	TGTGCCAGCATGATCCAGGGATCCTACGAGCAGTACTTC	CASMIQGSYEQYF
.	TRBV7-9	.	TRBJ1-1	TGTGCCAGCAGCATCCTCGAGACACAAGCTTTCTTT	CASSILETQAFF
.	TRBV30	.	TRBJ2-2	TGTGCCTGGCAATCTTTGGGGGCGTATAACACCGGGGAGCTGTTTTTT	CAWQSLGAYNTGELFF
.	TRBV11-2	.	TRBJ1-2	TGTGCCAGCAGCTTAGACCCAGGGGTGGAATATGGCTACACCTTC	CASSLDPGVEYGYTF
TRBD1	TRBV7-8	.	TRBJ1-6	TGTGCCAGCAGCTCCGGGGGACAGTATAATTCACCCCTCCACTTT	CASSSGGQYNSPLHF
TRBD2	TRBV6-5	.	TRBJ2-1	TGTGCCAGCCTGCCGGGACTAGCATTCCCCCATGAGCAGTTCTTC	CASLPGLAFPHEQFF
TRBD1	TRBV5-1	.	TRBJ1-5	TGCGCCAGCAGCTCGGGACAGGGGGACAATCAGCCCCAGCATTTT	CASSSGQGDNQPQHF
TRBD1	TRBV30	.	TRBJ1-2	TGTGCCTGGAGTGCGCCCGCCTATAGATCCAGGGACAGTTGGACCTATGGCTACACCTTC	CAWSAPAYRSRDSWTYGYTF
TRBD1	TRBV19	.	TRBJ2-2	TGTGCCAGTAGTAGGGGGACAGGGGTTTCCGGGGAGCTGTTTTTT	CASSRGTGVSGELFF
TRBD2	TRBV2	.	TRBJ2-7	TGTGCCAGCAGTGCCTGGACTAGCGGAAACTACGAGCAGTACTTC	CASSAWTSGNYEQYF
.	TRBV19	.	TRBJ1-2	TGTGCCAGCTCGGACAGAGCTAACTATGGCTACACCTTC	CASSDRANYGYTF
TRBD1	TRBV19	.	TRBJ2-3	TGTGCCAGTAGTAGACAACAGGGGACCACAGATACGCAGTATTTT	CASSRQQGTTDTQYF
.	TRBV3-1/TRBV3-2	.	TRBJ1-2	TGTGCCAGCAGCCGGTCAACAAGACTCAGTGGCTACACCTTC	CASSRSTRLSGYTF
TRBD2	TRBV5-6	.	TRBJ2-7	TGTGCCAGCAGCTCCGGACTAGCGGAAATCTACGATGAGCAGTACTTC	CASSSGLAEIYDEQYF
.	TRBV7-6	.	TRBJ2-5	TGTGCCAGCAGCTTAGCGTTGCTGTCAGGGAAAGAGACCCAGTACTTC	CASSLALLSGKETQYF
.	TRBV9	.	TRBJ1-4	TGTGCCAGCAGCGCCGACAGAAATAATGAAAAACTGTTTTTT	CASSADRNNEKLFF
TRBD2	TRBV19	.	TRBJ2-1	TGTGCCAGTAGTCCACTAGCGGTAAACTACAATGAGCAGTTCTTC	CASSPLAVNYNEQFF
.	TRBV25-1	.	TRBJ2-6	TGTGCCAGCAGCACCAGGGTCTCTGGGGCCAACGTCCTGACTTTC	CASSTRVSGANVLTF
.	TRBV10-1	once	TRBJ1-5	TGCGCCAGCAGGGAGTTCGGTTTGGGGGGAAGCAATCAGCCCCAGCATTTT	CASREFGLGGSNQPQHF
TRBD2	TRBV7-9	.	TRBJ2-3	TGTGCCAGCAGCACACCGAGCGGGACGGTAGATACGCAGTATTTT	CASSTPSGTVDTQYF
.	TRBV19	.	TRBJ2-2	TGTGCCAGTAGTACGACCCGGGGCGGGGAGCTGTTTTTT	CASSTTRGGELFF
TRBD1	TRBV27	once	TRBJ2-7	TGTGCCAGCAGTTTAGCACCGGGACAGAACTACGAGCAGTACTTC	CASSLAPGQNYEQYF
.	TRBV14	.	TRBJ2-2	TGTGCCAGCAGCCCGCAGGGTACCGGGGAGCTGTTTTTT	CASSPQGTGELFF
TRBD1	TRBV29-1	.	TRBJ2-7	TGCAGCGTGGGGACAGTAAACTACGAGCAGTACTTC	CSVGTVNYEQYF
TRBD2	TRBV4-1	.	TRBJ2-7	TGCGCCAGCAGCCTGAGCGGGAGCCGCTCCTACGAGCAGTACTTC	CASSLSGSRSYEQYF
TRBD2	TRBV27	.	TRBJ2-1	TGTGCCAGCAGTTCGATTCCGACTAGCGAAAATGAGCAGTTCTTC	CASSSIPTSENEQFF
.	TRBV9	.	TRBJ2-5	TGTGCCAGCAGCGTACTGGGAGAACAAGAGACCCAGTACTTC	CASSVLGEQETQYF
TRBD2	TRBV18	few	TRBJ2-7	TGTGCCAGCTCAGAGATAGCGGGAAGAACTTACGAGCAGTACTTC	CASSEIAGRTYEQYF
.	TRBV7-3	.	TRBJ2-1	TGTGCCAGCAGCTTAAGTGGAGCATTGGGGCAGTTCTTC	CASSLSGALGQFF
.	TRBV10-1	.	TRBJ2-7	TGCGCCAGCAGTGAGTTCCCTAACTACGAGCAGTACTTC	CASSEFPNYEQYF
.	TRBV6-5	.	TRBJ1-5	TGTGCCAGCAGTTACTCCGGGGGGCTGGGACAGCCCCAGCATTTT	CASSYSGGLGQPQHF
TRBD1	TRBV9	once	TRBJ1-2	TGTGCCAGCAGCGTACGGGGACACAGGGGATATGGCTACACCTTC	CASSVRGHRGYGYTF
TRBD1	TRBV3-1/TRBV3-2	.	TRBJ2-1	TGTGCCAGCAGCCCCGGGACAGGGGGAAGTGAGCAGTTCTTC	CASSPGTGGSEQFF
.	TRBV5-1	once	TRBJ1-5	TGCGCCAGCAGCCTCGGGGACTCCCGGAGCAATCAGCCCCAGCATTTT	CASSLGDSRSNQPQHF
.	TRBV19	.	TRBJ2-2	TGTGCCAGTACCCCAGCAGGGGTGATAACCGGGGAGCTGTTTTTT	CASTPAGVITGELFF
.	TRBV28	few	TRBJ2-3	TGTGCCAGCAGTTTCGGACCGGGAGCAGATACGCAGTATTTT	CASSFGPGADTQYF
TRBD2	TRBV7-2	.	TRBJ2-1	TGTGCCAGCAGCTTAGGAGCGGGAGGTGGAAATGAGCAGTTCTTC	CASSLGAGGGNEQFF
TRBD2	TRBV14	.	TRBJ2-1	TGTGCCAGCAGCCTGATAGCGGGAGTTTTCAATGAGCAGTTCTTC	CASSLIAGVFNEQFF
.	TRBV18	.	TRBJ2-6	TGTGCCAGCTCCCCGGACCTAGCCGGGGCCAACGTCCTGACTTTC	CASSPDLAGANVLTF
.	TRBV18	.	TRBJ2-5	TGTGCCAGCTCACCCCCCGGAGGGACAGAGACCCAGTACTTC	CASSPPGGTETQYF
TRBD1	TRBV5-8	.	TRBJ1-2	TGTGCCAGCAGCACCACAGGGGTTGGCTACACCTTC	CASSTTGVGYTF
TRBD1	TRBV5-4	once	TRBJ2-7	TGTGCCAGCAGCTTGAAACAGGGGGATCGGGAGCAGTACTTC	CASSLKQGDREQYF
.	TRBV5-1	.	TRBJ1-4	TGCGCCAGCACCCAGGGTAGTACTAATGAAAAACTGTTTTTT	CASTQGSTNEKLFF
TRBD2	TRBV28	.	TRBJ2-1	TGTGCCAGCAGTACAGCCGGGACTAGCGACAATGAGCAGTTCTTC	CASSTAGTSDNEQFF
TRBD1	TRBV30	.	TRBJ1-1	TGTGCCTGGAGCAGACAGGGGTCGACTGAAGCTTTCTTT	CAWSRQGSTEAFF
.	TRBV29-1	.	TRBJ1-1	TGCAGCGTTTCCGACGGGGCTGAAGCTTTCTTT	CSVSDGAEAFF
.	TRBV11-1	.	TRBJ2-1	TGTGCCAGCAGCTTGGGGCCCTTAAACAATGAGCAGTTCTTC	CASSLGPLNNEQFF
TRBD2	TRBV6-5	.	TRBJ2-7	TGTGCCAGCAGAATTCGACTAGCGGGAGGGCACGAGCAGTACTTC	CASRIRLAGGHEQYF